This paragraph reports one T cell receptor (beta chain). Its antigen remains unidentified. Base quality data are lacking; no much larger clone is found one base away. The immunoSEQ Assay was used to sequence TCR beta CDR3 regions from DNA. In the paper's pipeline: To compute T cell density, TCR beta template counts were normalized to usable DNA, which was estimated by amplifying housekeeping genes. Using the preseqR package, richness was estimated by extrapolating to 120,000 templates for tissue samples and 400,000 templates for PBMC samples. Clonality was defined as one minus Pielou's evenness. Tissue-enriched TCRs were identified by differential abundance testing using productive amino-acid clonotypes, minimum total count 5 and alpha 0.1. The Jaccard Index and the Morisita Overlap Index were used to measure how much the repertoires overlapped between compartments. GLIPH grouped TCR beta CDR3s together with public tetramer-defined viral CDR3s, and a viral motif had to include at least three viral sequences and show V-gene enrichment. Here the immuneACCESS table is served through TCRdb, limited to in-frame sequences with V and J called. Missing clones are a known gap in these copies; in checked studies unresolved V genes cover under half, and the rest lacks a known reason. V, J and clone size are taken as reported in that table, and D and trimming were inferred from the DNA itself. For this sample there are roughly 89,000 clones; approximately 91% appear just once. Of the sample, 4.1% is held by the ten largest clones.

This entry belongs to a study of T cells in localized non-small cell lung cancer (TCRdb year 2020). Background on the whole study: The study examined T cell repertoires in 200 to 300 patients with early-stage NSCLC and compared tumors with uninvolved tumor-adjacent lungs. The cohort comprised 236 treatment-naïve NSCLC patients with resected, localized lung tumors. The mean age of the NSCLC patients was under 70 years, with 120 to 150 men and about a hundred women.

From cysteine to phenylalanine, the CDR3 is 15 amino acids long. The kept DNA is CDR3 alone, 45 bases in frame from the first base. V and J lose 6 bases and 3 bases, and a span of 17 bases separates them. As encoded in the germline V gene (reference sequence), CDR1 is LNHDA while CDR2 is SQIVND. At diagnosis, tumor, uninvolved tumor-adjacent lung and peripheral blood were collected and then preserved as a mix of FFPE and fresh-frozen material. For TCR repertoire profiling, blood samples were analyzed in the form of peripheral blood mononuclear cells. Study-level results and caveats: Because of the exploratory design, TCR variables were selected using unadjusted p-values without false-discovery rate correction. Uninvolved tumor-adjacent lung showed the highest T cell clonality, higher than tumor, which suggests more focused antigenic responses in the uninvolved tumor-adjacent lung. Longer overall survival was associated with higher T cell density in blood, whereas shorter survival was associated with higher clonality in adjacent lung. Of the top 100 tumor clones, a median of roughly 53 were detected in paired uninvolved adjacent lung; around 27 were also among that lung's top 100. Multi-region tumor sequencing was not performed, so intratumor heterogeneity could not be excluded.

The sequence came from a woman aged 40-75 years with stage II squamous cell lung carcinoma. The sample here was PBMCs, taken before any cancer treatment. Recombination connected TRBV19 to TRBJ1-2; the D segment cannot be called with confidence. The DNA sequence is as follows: TGTGCCAGTAGAGTCGAGTCCGCTGGTCACTATGGCTACACCTTC. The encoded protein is CASRVESAGHYGYTF.